The 14 T cell receptor beta chains below come from one sample, sequenced in a study of low-dose radiotherapy and immunotherapy resistance in tumors. Covering alpha and beta chains, TRAV- and TRBV-specific primers were used for the first-strand cDNA. Over about 18 PCR cycles, TCRs were amplified from a constant-region primer and V-primer adapter. Using its own MiXCR run on the reads, TCRdb lists one record per CDR3 protein. The sample shows approximately 70,000 distinct CDR3 sequences, about a third of them seen only once. Specified time point: before trial treatment. The material was PBMCs, obtained before treatment. The receptors were gathered from a female donor with ovarian cancer.

This clonotype occurred many times. The chain has TRBV7-6 and TRBJ2-2, with 7 bases identical to TRBD1. Trimming cost V 5 bases and J 2 bases; bases outside gene matches: 5. CDR1 and CDR2 (germline): SGHVS, FNYEAQ. This CDR3 is built from 15 residues. DNA of the CDR3: TGTGCCAGCAGCCAGACAGGGCTCAACACCGGGGAGCTGTTTTTT. Translated: CASSQTGLNTGELFF.

By sample fraction, this clonotype is medium-sized. The chain has TRBV28 and TRBJ1-5; D may be TRBD1 (6 bases). V was clipped by 5 bases and J by 16 bases, with 21 bases between them. Germline CDR1 reads MDHEN; CDR2 reads SYDVKM. This CDR3 region has 13 residues. The CDR3 region is CASSRAGAPAGHF. Here the CDR3 DNA reads TGTGCCAGCAGTAGGGCAGGGGCCCCGGCTGGCCATTTT.

The rearrangement joins TRBV19 to TRBJ1-1, with D possibly TRBD1 on 5 matching bases. This CDR3 comprises 13 residues. V was clipped by 9 bases and J by 1 base, with 12 bases between them. Per the germline V gene, CDR1 is LNHDA and CDR2 is SQIVND (reference sequence). The DNA for the CDR3 is TGTGCCAGCAGCTCGGGGCGGAACACTGAAGCTTTCTTT. As protein: CASSSGRNTEAFF.

This clonotype was counted at least ten times. The rearrangement links TRBV12-3 or TRBV12-4 to TRBJ2-1; 8 nucleotides line up with TRBD2. V lost 7 bases and J lost 5; bases outside the gene matches: 16. CDR3 length: 17 residues. This CDR3 is CASTRTAGGGADNEQFF. CDR3 coding DNA: TGTGCCAGCACTCGTACGGCGGGGGGAGGGGCAGACAATGAGCAGTTCTTC.

This clonotype was counted between two and nine times. The V gene is TRBV10-3, the J gene TRBJ2-3, with D maybe TRBD2 (5 bases). This CDR3 has 16 residues. The germline CDR1 and CDR2 sequences are ENHRY and SYGVKD. Trimming took off 3 bases at V and 3 bases at J, with 16 bases between the two ends. CDR3 region: CAISDLSDGLTDTQYF. CDR3 DNA: TGTGCCATCAGTGACCTCTCCGACGGACTTACAGATACGCAGTATTTT.

This clonotype showed up just a few times. This chain links TRBV27 with TRBJ1-5, with a weak D call TRBD1 (6 bases). This CDR3 has 19 amino acids. Germline-derived CDR1 and CDR2 are MNHEY and SMNVEV (reference sequence). Trimming removed 3 bases at V and 5 bases at J, with 26 bases between. In DNA, the CDR3 is TGTGCCAGCAGTTTGAAGGGACCCGGGAGGGGGGGAGCTTATCAGCCCCAGCATTTT. This translates into CASSLKGPGRGGAYQPQHF.

This clonotype has at least ten counts. The V gene is TRBV4-1, the J gene TRBJ1-1; D is perhaps TRBD1 (6 bases). CDR1 is MGHRA, CDR2 YSYEKL, per germline. V lost 1 base to trimming and J lost 10 bases, with 19 bases between them. The CDR3 extends over 15 amino acids. The CDR3 DNA reads TGCGCCAGCAGCCAAGTTGGCTCAGGGGTTGTGGGAGCTTTCTTT. Translation gives CASSQVGSGVVGAFF.

The CDR3 DNA reads as TGTGCCAGCAGCTTATCCGGGAGTAGCGATGAGCAGTTCTTC. It encodes CASSLSGSSDEQFF. The chain uses TRBV7-9 and TRBJ2-1; maybe TRBD2 (6 bases). V was clipped by 2 bases and J by 8 bases, with 13 bases between them. The CDR3 is made up of 14 amino acids. Germline CDR1 SEHNR, CDR2 FQNEAQ (reference sequence).

Note on this clonotype: No DNA is shown, since the ends of the CDR3 on it are uncertain; the CDR3 is the one TCRdb lists. This chain joins TRBV6-2 or TRBV6-3 and TRBJ2-2; the DNA was not used to check the table's D call, TRBD2. Germline V gene data show CDR1 as MNHEY and CDR2 as SVGEGT. The CDR3 is 16 amino acids in total, end residues counted. CDR3 amino acids: CTSSPGLVTGELFFFF.

This clonotype showed up many times. This rearrangement joins TRBV2 to TRBJ1-1, with no clear D. The V end lost 4 bases, the J end lost 1 base, and 4 bases lay between the germline ends. The CDR3 sequence is 12 residues long. The germline V gene has CDR1 SNHLY and CDR2 FYNNEI. CDR3: CASSVRNTEAFF. The CDR3 bases are TGTGCCAGCAGTGTCCGGAACACTGAAGCTTTCTTT. Combining the CDR3 with reference TRBV2 and TRBJ1-1 gives the whole variable domain EPEVTQTPSHQVTQMGQEVILRCVPISNHLYFYWYRQILGQKVEFLVSFYNNEISEKSEIFDDQFSVERPDGSNFTLKIRSTKLEDSAMYFCASSVRNTEAFFGQGTRLTVV.

This clonotype was picked up many times. The chain couples TRBV11-2 to TRBJ2-5; tentative D call: TRBD2 (5 bases). CDR3 length: 15 amino acids. Trimming left V 3 bases short and J 2 bases short, with 13 bases between. Germline lookup yields CDR1 SGHAT and CDR2 FQNNGV. CDR3 loop: CASSFNLAEQETQYF. CDR3 nucleotides: TGTGCCAGCAGCTTTAACCTAGCCGAACAAGAGACCCAGTACTTC.

This clonotype was counted at least ten times. The chain employs TRBV7-9 and TRBJ2-1, with no clear D. Trimming cost V 7 bases and J 2 bases, with 21 bases left between them. Germline CDR1 reads SEHNR; CDR2 reads FQNEAQ (reference sequence). The CDR3 has 17 residues. CDR3 loop: CASIPSPQPLTYNEQFF. Written as DNA, the CDR3 is TGTGCCAGCATCCCGTCTCCCCAGCCGCTTACCTACAATGAGCAGTTCTTC.

The V and J genes are TRBV7-9 and TRBJ1-5; D call uncertain. The germline CDR1 and CDR2 sequences are SEHNR and FQNEAQ (reference sequence). Trimming cost V 5 bases and J 1 base, with 9 bases left between them. CDR3 length equals 14 residues. The CDR3 nucleotides are TGTGCCAGCAGCGCCGCGCAGAGCAATCAGCCCCAGCATTTT. Translation gives CASSAAQSNQPQHF.

The V and J genes are TRBV20-1 and TRBJ2-1; TRBD2 is a possible D gene (5 bases). V shed 6 bases and J shed 4 bases, with 13 bases lying between them. This CDR3 contains 13 residues. Germline values: CDR1 DFQATT, CDR2 SNEGSKA (reference sequence). CDR3 DNA sequence: TGCAGTGCGATCAGGACTCGTTACAATGAGCAGTTCTTC. The encoded protein is CSAIRTRYNEQFF.